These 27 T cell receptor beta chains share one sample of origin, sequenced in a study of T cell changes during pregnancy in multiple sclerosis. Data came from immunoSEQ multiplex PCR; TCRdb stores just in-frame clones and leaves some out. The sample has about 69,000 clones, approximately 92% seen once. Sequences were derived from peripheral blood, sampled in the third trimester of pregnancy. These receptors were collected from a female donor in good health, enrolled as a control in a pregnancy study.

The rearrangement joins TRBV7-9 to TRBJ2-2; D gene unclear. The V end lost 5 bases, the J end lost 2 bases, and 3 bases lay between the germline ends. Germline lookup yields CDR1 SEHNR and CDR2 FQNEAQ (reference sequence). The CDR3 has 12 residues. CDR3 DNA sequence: TGTGCCAGCAGCCTAAACACCGGGGAGCTGTTTTTT. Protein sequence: CASSLNTGELFF.

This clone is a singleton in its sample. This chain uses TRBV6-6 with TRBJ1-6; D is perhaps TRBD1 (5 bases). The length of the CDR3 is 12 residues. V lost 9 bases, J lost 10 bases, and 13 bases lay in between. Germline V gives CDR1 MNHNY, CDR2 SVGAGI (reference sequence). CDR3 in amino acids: CASQGLESPLHF. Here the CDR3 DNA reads TGTGCCAGTCAGGGATTAGAGTCACCCCTCCACTTT.

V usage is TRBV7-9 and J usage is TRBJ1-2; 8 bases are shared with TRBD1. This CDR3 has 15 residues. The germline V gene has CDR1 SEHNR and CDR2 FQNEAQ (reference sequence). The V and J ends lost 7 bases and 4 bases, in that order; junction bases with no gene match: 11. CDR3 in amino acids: CASTRGQGPTYGYTF. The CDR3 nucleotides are TGTGCCAGCACCCGTGGACAGGGACCGACCTATGGCTACACCTTC. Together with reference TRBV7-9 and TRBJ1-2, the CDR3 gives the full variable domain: DTGVSQNPRHKITKRGQNVTFRCDPISEHNRLYWYRQTLGQGPEFLTYFQNEAQLEKSRLLSDRFSAERPKGSFSTLEIQRTEQGDSAMYLCASTRGQGPTYGYTFGSGTRLTVV.

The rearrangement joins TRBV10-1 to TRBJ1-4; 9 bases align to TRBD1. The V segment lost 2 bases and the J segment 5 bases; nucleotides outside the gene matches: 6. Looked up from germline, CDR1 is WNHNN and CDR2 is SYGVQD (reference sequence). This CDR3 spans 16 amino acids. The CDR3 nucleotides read TGCGCCAGCAGTGAGGGGACAGGGTGTTTCAATGAAAAACTGTTTTTT. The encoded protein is CASSEGTGCFNEKLFF.

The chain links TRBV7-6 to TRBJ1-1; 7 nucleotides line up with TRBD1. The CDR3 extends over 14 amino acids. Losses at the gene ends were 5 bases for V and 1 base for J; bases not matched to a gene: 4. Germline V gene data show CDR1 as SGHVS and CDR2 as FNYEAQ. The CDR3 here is CASSPSGGNTEAFF. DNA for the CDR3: TGTGCCAGCAGCCCCTCAGGGGGGAACACTGAAGCTTTCTTT. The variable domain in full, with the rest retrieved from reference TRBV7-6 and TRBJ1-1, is GAGVSQSPRYKVTKRGQDVALRCDPISGHVSLYWYRQALGQGPEFLTYFNYEAQQDKSGLPNDRFSAERPEGSISTLTIQRTEQRDSAMYRCASSPSGGNTEAFFGQGTRLTVV.

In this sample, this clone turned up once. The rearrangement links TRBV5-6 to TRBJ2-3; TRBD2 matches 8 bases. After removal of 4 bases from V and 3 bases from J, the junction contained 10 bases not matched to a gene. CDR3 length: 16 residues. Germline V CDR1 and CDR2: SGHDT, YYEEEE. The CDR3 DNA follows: TGTGCCAGCAGCGGCGGGACTAGGGGTCTGACAGATACGCAGTATTTT. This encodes CASSGGTRGLTDTQYF.

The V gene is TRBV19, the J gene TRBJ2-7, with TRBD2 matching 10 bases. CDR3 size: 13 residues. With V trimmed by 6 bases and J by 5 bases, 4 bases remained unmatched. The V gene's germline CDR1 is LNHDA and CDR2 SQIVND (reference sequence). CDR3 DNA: TGTGCCAGTAGAGAGCGGGAGGGGAACGAGCAGTACTTC. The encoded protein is CASREREGNEQYF.

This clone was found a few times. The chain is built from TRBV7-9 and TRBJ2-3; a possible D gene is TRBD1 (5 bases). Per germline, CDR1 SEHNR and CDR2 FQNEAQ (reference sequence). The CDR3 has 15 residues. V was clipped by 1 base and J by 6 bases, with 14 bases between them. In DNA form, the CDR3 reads TGTGCCAGCAGCTTAGTAGGGGTGGGATCCGATACGCAGTATTTT. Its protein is CASSLVGVGSDTQYF.

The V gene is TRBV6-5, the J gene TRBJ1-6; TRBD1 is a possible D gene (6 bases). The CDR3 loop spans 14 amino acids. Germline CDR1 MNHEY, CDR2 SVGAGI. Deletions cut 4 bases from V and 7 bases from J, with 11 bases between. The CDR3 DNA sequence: TGTGCCAGCAGTTTAGGGGGGGCAAATTCACCCCTCCACTTT. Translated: CASSLGGANSPLHF.

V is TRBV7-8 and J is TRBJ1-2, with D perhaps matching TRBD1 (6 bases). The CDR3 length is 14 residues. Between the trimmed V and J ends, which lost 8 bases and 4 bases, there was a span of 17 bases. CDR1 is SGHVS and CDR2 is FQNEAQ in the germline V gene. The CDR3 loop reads CASADRPDSYGYTF. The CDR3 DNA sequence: TGTGCCAGCGCAGACAGGCCCGACTCCTATGGCTACACCTTC.

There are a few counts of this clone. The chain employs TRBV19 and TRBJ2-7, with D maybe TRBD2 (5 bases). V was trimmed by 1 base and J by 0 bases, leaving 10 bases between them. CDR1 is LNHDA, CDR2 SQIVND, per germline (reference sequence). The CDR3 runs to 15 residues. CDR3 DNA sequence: TGTGCCAGTAGTATAGTTCGGGGTAGCTCCTACGAGCAGTACTTC. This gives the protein CASSIVRGSSYEQYF.

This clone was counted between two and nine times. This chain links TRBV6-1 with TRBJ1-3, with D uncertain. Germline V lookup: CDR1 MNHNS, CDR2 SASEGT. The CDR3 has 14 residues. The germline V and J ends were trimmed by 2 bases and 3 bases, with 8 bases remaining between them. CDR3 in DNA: TGTGCCAGCAGTGAACGCGGTGTTGGAAACACCATATATTTT. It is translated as CASSERGVGNTIYF.

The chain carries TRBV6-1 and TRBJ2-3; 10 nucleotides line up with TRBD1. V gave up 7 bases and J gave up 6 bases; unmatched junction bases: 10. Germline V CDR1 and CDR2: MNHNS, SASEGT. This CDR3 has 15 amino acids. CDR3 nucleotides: TGTGCCAGCACCTGGGTGGGACAGGGGAGGGATACGCAGTATTTT. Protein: CASTWVGQGRDTQYF.

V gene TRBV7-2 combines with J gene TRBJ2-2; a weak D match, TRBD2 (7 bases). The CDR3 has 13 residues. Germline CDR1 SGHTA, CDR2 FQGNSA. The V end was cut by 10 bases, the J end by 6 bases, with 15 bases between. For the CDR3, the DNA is TGTGCCAATAGGGGGGAGGGCCCCGGGGAGCTGTTTTTT. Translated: CANRGEGPGELFF. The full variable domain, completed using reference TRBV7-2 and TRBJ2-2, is GAGVSQSPSNKVTEKGKDVELRCDPISGHTALYWYRQSLGQGLEFLIYFQGNSAPDKSGLPSDRFSAERTGGSVSTLTIQRTQQEDSAVYLCANRGEGPGELFFGEGSRLTVL.

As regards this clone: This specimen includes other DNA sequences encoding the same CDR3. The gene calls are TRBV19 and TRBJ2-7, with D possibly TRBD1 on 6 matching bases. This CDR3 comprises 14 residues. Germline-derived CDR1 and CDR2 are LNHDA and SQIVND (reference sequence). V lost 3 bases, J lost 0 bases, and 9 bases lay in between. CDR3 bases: TGTGCCAGTAGTATTCAGGGGAGCTCCTACGAGCAGTACTTC. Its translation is CASSIQGSSYEQYF.

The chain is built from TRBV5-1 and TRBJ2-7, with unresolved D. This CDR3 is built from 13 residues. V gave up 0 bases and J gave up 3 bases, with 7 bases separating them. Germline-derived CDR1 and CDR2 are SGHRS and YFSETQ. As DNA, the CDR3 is TGCGCCAGCAGCTTGGTAGCAGACTACGAGCAGTACTTC. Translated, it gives CASSLVADYEQYF.

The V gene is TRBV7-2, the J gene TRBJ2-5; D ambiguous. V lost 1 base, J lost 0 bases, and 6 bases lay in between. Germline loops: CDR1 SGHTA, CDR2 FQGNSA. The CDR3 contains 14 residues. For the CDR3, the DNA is TGTGCCAGCAGCTTAGGCCAGTACCAAGAGACCCAGTACTTC. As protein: CASSLGQYQETQYF.

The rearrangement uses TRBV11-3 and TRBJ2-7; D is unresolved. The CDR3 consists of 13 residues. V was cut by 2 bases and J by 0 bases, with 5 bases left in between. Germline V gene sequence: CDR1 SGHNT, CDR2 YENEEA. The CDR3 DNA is TGTGCCAGCAGCTTAAGGAGCTCCTACGAGCAGTACTTC. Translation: CASSLRSSYEQYF.

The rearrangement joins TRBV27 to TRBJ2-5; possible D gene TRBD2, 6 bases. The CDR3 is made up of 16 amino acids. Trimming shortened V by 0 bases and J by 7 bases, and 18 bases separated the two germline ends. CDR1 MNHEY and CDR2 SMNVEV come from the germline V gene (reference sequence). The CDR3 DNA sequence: TGTGCCAGCAGTTTATCGCGGGGCCAGGGAGAAGCGACCCAGTACTTC. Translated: CASSLSRGQGEATQYF.

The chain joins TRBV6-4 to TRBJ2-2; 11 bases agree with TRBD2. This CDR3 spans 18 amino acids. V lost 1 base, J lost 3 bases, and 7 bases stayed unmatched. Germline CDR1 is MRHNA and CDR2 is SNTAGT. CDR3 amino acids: CASSDYGTSGGDTGELFF. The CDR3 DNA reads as TGTGCCAGCAGTGACTACGGGACTAGCGGTGGCGACACCGGGGAGCTGTTTTTT.

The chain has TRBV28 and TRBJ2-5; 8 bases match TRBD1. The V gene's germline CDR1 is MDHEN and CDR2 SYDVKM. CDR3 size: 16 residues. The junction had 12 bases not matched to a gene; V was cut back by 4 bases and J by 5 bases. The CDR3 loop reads CASSSQGALFGETQYF. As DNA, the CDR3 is TGTGCCAGCAGTTCTCAGGGGGCGCTTTTTGGCGAGACCCAGTACTTC.

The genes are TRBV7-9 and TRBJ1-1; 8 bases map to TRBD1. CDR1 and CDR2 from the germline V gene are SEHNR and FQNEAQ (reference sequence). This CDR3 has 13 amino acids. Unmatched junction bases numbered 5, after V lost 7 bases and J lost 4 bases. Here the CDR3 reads CASTTQGATEAFF. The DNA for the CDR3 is TGTGCCAGCACGACCCAGGGGGCCACTGAAGCTTTCTTT. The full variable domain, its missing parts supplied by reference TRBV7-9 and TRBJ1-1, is DTGVSQNPRHKITKRGQNVTFRCDPISEHNRLYWYRQTLGQGPEFLTYFQNEAQLEKSRLLSDRFSAERPKGSFSTLEIQRTEQGDSAMYLCASTTQGATEAFFGQGTRLTVV.

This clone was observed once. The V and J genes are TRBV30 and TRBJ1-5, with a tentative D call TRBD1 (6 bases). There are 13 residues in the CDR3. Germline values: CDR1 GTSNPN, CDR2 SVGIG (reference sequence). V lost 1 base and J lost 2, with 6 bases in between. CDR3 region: CAWSAGGNQPQHF. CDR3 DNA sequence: TGTGCCTGGAGTGCAGGGGGCAATCAGCCCCAGCATTTT.

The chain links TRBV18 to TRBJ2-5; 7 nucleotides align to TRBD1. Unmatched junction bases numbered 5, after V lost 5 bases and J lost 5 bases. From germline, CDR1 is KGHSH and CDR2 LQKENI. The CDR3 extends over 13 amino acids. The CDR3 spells CASSDRVLETQYF. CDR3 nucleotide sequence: TGTGCCAGCTCAGACAGGGTACTGGAGACCCAGTACTTC.

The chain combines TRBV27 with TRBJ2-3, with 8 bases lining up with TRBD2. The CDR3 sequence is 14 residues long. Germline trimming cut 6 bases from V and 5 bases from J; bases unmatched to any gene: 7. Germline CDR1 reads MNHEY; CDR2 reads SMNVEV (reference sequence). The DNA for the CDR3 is TGTGCCAGCAGCTACGGGGGGGCCGGAGATACGCAGTATTTT. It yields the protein CASSYGGAGDTQYF.

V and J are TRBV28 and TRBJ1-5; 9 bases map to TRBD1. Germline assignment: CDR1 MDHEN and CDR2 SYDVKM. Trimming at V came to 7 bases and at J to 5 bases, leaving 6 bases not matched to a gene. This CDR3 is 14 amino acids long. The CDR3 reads CASTSGTGYQPQHF. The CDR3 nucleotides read TGTGCCAGCACCTCCGGGACAGGGTATCAGCCCCAGCATTTT.

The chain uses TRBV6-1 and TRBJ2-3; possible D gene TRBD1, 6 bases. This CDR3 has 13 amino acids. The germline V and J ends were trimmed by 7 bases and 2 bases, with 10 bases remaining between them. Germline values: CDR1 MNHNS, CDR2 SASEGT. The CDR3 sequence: CASINRATDTQYF. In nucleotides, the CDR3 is TGTGCCAGCATAAACAGGGCCACAGATACGCAGTATTTT.